What follows are 8 T cell receptor beta chains derived from one specimen sequenced in a study of T cell repertoires in cytomegalovirus infection. MiXCR, applied by TCRdb to the reads, yields one record per CDR3 protein. This table holds about 740,000 distinct CDR3 sequences, less than 40% found once. Sequencing was carried out using PBMCs. The receptors come from a human donor in good health (CMV status not recorded). Some clones in this sample may be carry-over from other donors' samples.

The gene calls are TRBV19 and TRBJ1-2; 11 bases are shared with TRBD1. Germline loops: CDR1 LNHDA, CDR2 SQIVND (reference sequence). The CDR3 runs to 15 residues. The ends lost 6 bases at V and 6 bases at J; junction bases unmatched: 9. The CDR3 spells CASSQPGQGAHGYTF. CDR3 bases: TGTGCCAGTAGCCAACCCGGACAGGGGGCGCATGGCTACACCTTC.

This chain connects TRBV6-5 to TRBJ2-7; 12 bases line up with TRBD1. Germline trimming cut 6 bases from V and 5 bases from J; bases unmatched to any gene: 8. Per germline, CDR1 MNHEY and CDR2 SVGAGI. The CDR3 has 15 amino acids. The CDR3 DNA reads as TGTGCCAGCAGCCTGGGACAGGGGGCTTCCCACGAGCAGTACTTC. It yields the protein CASSLGQGASHEQYF.

The V call is TRBV7-3, the J call TRBJ1-1, with a tentative D call TRBD1 (6 bases). V dropped 3 bases and J dropped 6 bases, with 11 bases sitting between them. This CDR3 contains 13 residues. Germline-derived CDR1 and CDR2 are SGHTA and FQGTGA. CDR3 sequence (DNA): TGTGCCAGCAGCTTTACAGGGTTGTCTGAAGCTTTCTTT. Its translation: CASSFTGLSEAFF.

This clonotype has a handful of counts. The J gene is TRBJ1-6, the V gene TRBV28; 8 positions match TRBD1. The CDR3 sequence is 16 residues long. The germline V gene encodes CDR1 MDHEN and CDR2 SYDVKM. The trim removed 4 bases at V and 7 bases at J, leaving 9 bases unmatched. The CDR3 region has the DNA TGTGCCAGCAGTTGGACAGGGCGTATGGGAAATTCACCCCTCCACTTT. It translates to CASSWTGRMGNSPLHF.

This clonotype was seen at least ten times. The chain employs TRBV7-2 and TRBJ2-3; 8 bases fit TRBD1. This CDR3 contains 14 residues. Germline values: CDR1 SGHTA, CDR2 FQGNSA. With 5 bases clipped from V and 4 bases from J, the junction kept 5 bases outside the gene matches. CDR3 DNA sequence: TGTGCCAGCAGCCCCCAGGGGGCAGCAGATACGCAGTATTTT. Protein product: CASSPQGAADTQYF. The full variable domain, in which reference TRBV7-2 and TRBJ2-3 provide the parts outside the CDR3, is GAGVSQSPSNKVTEKGKDVELRCDPISGHTALYWYRQSLGQGLEFLIYFQGNSAPDKSGLPSDRFSAERTGGSVSTLTIQRTQQEDSAVYLCASSPQGAADTQYFGPGTRLTVL.

V gene TRBV6-5 combines with J gene TRBJ2-3, with 7 bases fitting TRBD2. The CDR3 has 15 amino acids. The V and J ends lost 4 bases and 4 bases, in that order; junction bases with no gene match: 8. Germline V gene data show CDR1 as MNHEY and CDR2 as SVGAGI. This CDR3 reads CASSSAGVISDTQYF. The CDR3 nucleotides read TGTGCCAGCAGTTCCGCGGGAGTTATTTCAGATACGCAGTATTTT.

V gene TRBV15 combines with J gene TRBJ1-1; D is uncertain. CDR3 length: 14 amino acids. CDR1 and CDR2 (germline): LNHNV, YYDKDF (reference sequence). V lost 3 bases and J 0 bases, leaving 8 bases between the germline ends. In nucleotides, the CDR3 is TGTGCCACCAGCAGGGGAGACATGAACACTGAAGCTTTCTTT. It is translated as CATSRGDMNTEAFF.

A few counts support this clonotype. V is TRBV28 and J is TRBJ1-1; D gene unclear. Per the germline V gene, CDR1 is MDHEN and CDR2 is SYDVKM. The ends were cut back, 5 bases at V and 7 bases at J, with 11 bases in the middle. The CDR3 extends over 12 amino acids. CDR3 bases: TGTGCCAGCAGTGTAGGTGGGAGTGAAGCTTTCTTT. It encodes CASSVGGSEAFF.